Listed below are T cell receptor beta chains from one sample, sequenced in a study of vaccination effects on CD4 cells after COVID-19. These receptors' antigens are unknown. The method was immunoSEQ multiplex PCR; TCRdb's version includes in-frame clones alone and lacks a portion of them. The sample carries under 80,000 clones, around 70% recorded once. This specimen was CD4+ T cells from PBMCs cultured with HIV peptides, taken before COVID-19 vaccination. The receptors shown here come from a human donor who had a prior SARS-CoV-2 infection. The CDR3 runs from the conserved cysteine through the conserved F or W. The D gene is left open where the match is weak. Not every row has a clone size; where given, it reads once, few, many or a size class.

>.|TRBJ2-2|.|TRBV7-2
CASSLRGTGELFF
TGTGCCAGCAGCTTAAGGGGCACCGGGGAGCTGTTTTTT
>.|TRBJ2-3|.|TRBV6-5
CASSYSDNTDTQYF
TGTGCCAGCAGTTACTCCGATAACACAGATACGCAGTATTTT
>.|TRBJ2-3|.|TRBV7-3
CASSLLGNEDTQYF
TGTGCCAGCAGCTTACTGGGGAATGAAGATACGCAGTATTTT
>TRBD1|TRBJ1-2|.|TRBV28
CASSPTGGAYNYGYTF
TGTGCCAGCAGCCCGACAGGGGGGGCCTATAACTATGGCTACACCTTC
>.|TRBJ2-7|.|TRBV29-1
CSVVPRDTSYEQYF
TGCAGCGTCGTCCCCCGGGACACCTCCTACGAGCAGTACTTC
>.|TRBJ2-1|few|TRBV6-5
CASSYDGGRPYNEQFF
TGTGCCAGCAGTTACGACGGAGGGAGACCCTACAATGAGCAGTTCTTC
>TRBD2|TRBJ2-3|.|TRBV4-1
CASSRLRGVTDTQYF
TGCGCCAGCAGCCGCCTACGGGGGGTGACAGATACGCAGTATTTT
>.|TRBJ2-5|.|TRBV12-5
CASGPAGPKETQYF
TGTGCTAGTGGCCCCGCGGGACCAAAGGAGACCCAGTACTTC
>.|TRBJ2-7|.|TRBV30
CAWSALDPTVSEQYF
TGTGCCTGGAGTGCACTAGACCCCACCGTCAGCGAGCAGTACTTC
>TRBD1|TRBJ1-3|.|TRBV18
CASSSRDRGKLTSRNTIYF
TGTGCCAGCTCATCCCGGGACAGGGGCAAGCTTACTTCTCGAAACACCATATATTTT
>.|TRBJ1-3|.|TRBV6-5
CASRQGSGNTIYF
TGTGCCAGCAGACAGGGTTCTGGAAACACCATATATTTT
>TRBD1|TRBJ2-7|once|TRBV10-3
CAISGGARGLEQYF
TGTGCCATCAGTGGGGGGGCCAGGGGGCTTGAGCAGTACTTC
>.|TRBJ2-7|.|TRBV11-2
CASSLGPGVILEQYF
TGTGCCAGCAGCTTAGGGCCTGGCGTGATCCTCGAGCAGTACTTC
>TRBD1|TRBJ2-5|once|TRBV7-3
CASSLRQGGTQYF
TGTGCCAGCAGCTTACGACAGGGGGGGACCCAGTACTTC
>TRBD1|TRBJ1-3|.|TRBV3-1/TRBV3-2
CASSRGTASGNTIYF
TGTGCCAGCAGCCGAGGGACAGCCTCTGGAAACACCATATATTTT
>.|TRBJ2-3|.|TRBV3-1/TRBV3-2
CASSQVSRGLGADTQYF
TGTGCCAGCAGCCAAGTCAGTCGGGGGCTAGGGGCAGATACGCAGTATTTT
>TRBD2|TRBJ2-7|.|TRBV5-1
CASSFQAGVSNEQYF
TGCGCCAGCAGCTTTCAGGCGGGAGTTTCCAACGAGCAGTACTTC
>.|TRBJ1-5|.|TRBV27
CASSLRGDAGSQPQHF
TGTGCCAGCAGTTTAAGGGGGGATGCGGGGAGTCAGCCCCAGCATTTT
>TRBD2|TRBJ2-3|once|TRBV9
CASSEAPGSGTTTDTQYF
TGTGCCAGCAGCGAAGCTCCGGGTAGCGGGACAACTACAGATACGCAGTATTTT
>.|TRBJ2-5|.|TRBV3-1/TRBV3-2
CASRGGQTQGRGQETQYF
TGTGCCAGCAGGGGGGGGCAAACCCAGGGCCGAGGTCAAGAGACCCAGTACTTC
>.|TRBJ1-3|.|TRBV19
CASSRPGENTIYF
TGTGCCAGTAGTAGACCGGGGGAAAACACCATATATTTT
>.|TRBJ1-6|.|TRBV5-1
CASSPERPRSSYNSPLHF
TGCGCCAGCAGCCCAGAACGCCCGCGGAGCTCCTATAATTCACCCCTCCACTTT
>.|TRBJ2-1|.|TRBV14
CASSQGNIYNEQFF
TGTGCCAGCAGCCAAGGAAACATTTACAATGAGCAGTTCTTC
>TRBD2|TRBJ2-3|few|TRBV5-1
CASSEKAGFTDTQYF
TGCGCCAGCAGCGAAAAAGCGGGGTTCACAGATACGCAGTATTTT
>.|TRBJ2-3|.|TRBV2
CASKTSLDTDTQYF
TGTGCCAGCAAAACTAGCCTTGACACAGATACGCAGTATTTT
>.|TRBJ2-5|.|TRBV7-9
CASIPVGGETQYF
TGTGCCAGCATCCCTGTGGGCGGCGAGACCCAGTACTTC
>.|TRBJ2-2|.|TRBV30
CAWTFNTGELFF
TGTGCCTGGACCTTCAACACCGGGGAGCTGTTTTTT
>.|TRBJ2-5|.|TRBV28
CASSLAFPETQYF
TGTGCCAGCAGTTTAGCGTTTCCGGAGACCCAGTACTTC
>TRBD1|TRBJ1-5|.|TRBV25-1
CASRPPDRGYQPQHF
TGTGCCAGCAGACCGCCGGACAGGGGCTATCAGCCCCAGCATTTT
>.|TRBJ1-2|.|TRBV10-3
CAINLQIGSNYGYTF
TGTGCCATCAACCTACAAATTGGAAGTAACTATGGCTACACCTTC
>.|TRBJ1-4|once|TRBV21-1
CASSTRRTATNEKLFF
TGTGCCAGCAGCACCAGGCGGACAGCAACTAATGAAAAACTGTTTTTT
>.|TRBJ2-5|.|TRBV7-2
CASSLWRRQETQYF
TGTGCCAGCAGCTTATGGCGGCGTCAAGAGACCCAGTACTTC
>TRBD1|TRBJ1-3|.|TRBV19
CASSIIQGADTIYF
TGTGCCAGTAGTATCATCCAGGGGGCCGACACCATATATTTT
>TRBD1|TRBJ2-1|.|TRBV11-3
CASSWDSTNNEQFF
TGTGCCAGCAGCTGGGACAGTACTAACAATGAGCAGTTCTTC
>TRBD1|TRBJ1-4|.|TRBV19
CASKRQGAPSEKLFF
TGTGCCAGTAAACGACAGGGGGCGCCGAGTGAAAAACTGTTTTTT
>TRBD2|TRBJ2-3|.|TRBV4-1
CASSSPGLAGGGTDTQYF
TGCGCCAGCAGCTCACCGGGACTAGCGGGAGGTGGGACAGATACGCAGTATTTT
>.|TRBJ1-1|.|TRBV30
CAWSGHNAVNTEAFF
TGTGCCTGGAGTGGACACAACGCGGTGAACACTGAAGCTTTCTTT
>TRBD2|TRBJ2-2|.|TRBV30
CACLAGGQVGELFF
TGTGCCTGCCTAGCGGGAGGGCAAGTCGGGGAGCTGTTTTTT
>.|TRBJ2-5|.|TRBV15
CATSRETGEGETQYF
TGTGCCACCAGCAGAGAAACGGGTGAAGGGGAGACCCAGTACTTC
>TRBD2|TRBJ2-7|once|TRBV5-1
CASSARPTAGTSVKFYEQYF
TGCGCCAGCAGCGCGCGACCGACGGCCGGGACTAGCGTTAAGTTCTACGAGCAGTACTTC
>TRBD2|TRBJ2-1|once|TRBV7-2
CASSLSSGYGEQFF
TGTGCCAGCAGCTTATCTAGCGGGTACGGTGAGCAGTTCTTC
>.|TRBJ1-2|.|TRBV9
CASSVDWVQHYGYTF
TGTGCCAGCAGCGTAGATTGGGTTCAGCACTATGGCTACACCTTC
>.|TRBJ1-1|.|TRBV14
CASSQGGRGSGTEAFF
TGTGCCAGCAGCCAAGGGGGCCGAGGGAGTGGCACTGAAGCTTTCTTT
>.|TRBJ1-1|.|TRBV11-1
CASSFRGENTEAFF
TGTGCCAGCAGCTTCCGCGGGGAGAACACTGAAGCTTTCTTT
>.|TRBJ2-7|few|TRBV14
CASSQDFSYEQYF
TGTGCCAGCAGCCAAGACTTTTCCTACGAGCAGTACTTC
>.|TRBJ1-1|.|TRBV6-6
CASSNTNTEAFF
TGTGCCAGCAGCAACACGAACACTGAAGCTTTCTTT
>.|TRBJ2-5|.|TRBV4-3
CASSLRGASVQETQYF
TGCGCCAGCAGCCTTCGGGGAGCGTCGGTTCAGGAGACCCAGTACTTC
>.|TRBJ1-2|few|TRBV6-5
CASRATVNYGYTF
TGTGCCAGCAGGGCGACAGTAAACTATGGCTACACCTTC
>.|TRBJ1-2|.|TRBV9
CASSGSQNGYTF
TGTGCCAGCAGCGGGTCACAGAATGGCTACACCTTC
>.|TRBJ2-1|few|TRBV19
CASSTRNRGRGQFF
TGTGCCAGTAGTACCAGGAATAGGGGTAGGGGGCAGTTCTTC
>TRBD2|TRBJ2-3|.|TRBV7-8
CASSLGLAGHITDTQYF
TGTGCCAGCAGCCTAGGACTAGCGGGGCATATAACAGATACGCAGTATTTT
>.|TRBJ2-5|.|TRBV11-2
CASSFTVEETQYF
TGTGCCAGCAGCTTTACAGTCGAGGAGACCCAGTACTTC
>TRBD1|TRBJ1-1|.|TRBV7-8
CASSMDRGTEAFF
TGTGCCAGCAGCATGGACAGGGGAACTGAAGCTTTCTTT
>TRBD1|TRBJ1-5|.|TRBV19
CASSGQGANRGQPQHF
TGTGCCAGTAGCGGACAGGGGGCTAATCGGGGCCAGCCCCAGCATTTT
>.|TRBJ1-1|once|TRBV3-1/TRBV3-2
CASSQAAEAFF
TGTGCCAGCAGCCAAGCCGCTGAAGCTTTCTTT
>TRBD2|TRBJ2-3|.|TRBV7-7
CASSGGLGDTQYF
TGTGCTAGCAGCGGAGGACTAGGAGATACGCAGTATTTT
>.|TRBJ2-3|.|TRBV10-3
CAISETRQATDTQYF
TGTGCCATCAGTGAGACTCGACAGGCCACAGATACGCAGTATTTT